This T cell receptor (beta chain) was sequenced in a study of blood T cell repertoires in COVID-19 (TCRdb year 2020). For the study in its entirety: Samples from collaborators originated in the United States, Italy and Spain and spanned both the acute and convalescent phases of COVID-19. The material from the prospective study consisted of cDNA or gDNA derived from T cells, B-cell-depleted T cells, or PBMCs. Deeply sampled blood TCRbeta repertoires from subjects exposed to, actively infected with, or recovered from COVID-19 were included in the dataset. The repertoires were released in a freely available public database intended as a resource for research on the immune response to SARS-CoV-2. The samples were drawn from two sources: the first 160 participants of the ongoing ImmuneRACE study, and approximately 1,300 subjects contributed by 6 global collaborators. Sample metadata almost always included a de-identified subject ID, COVID-19 status, age in years and sex. Where available, HLA class I and class II types were taken from metadata supplied by the sample provider and were not determined by assay-based typing.

V trim: 4 bases; J trim: 7 bases; unmatched bases: 6. Sequences SEHNR (CDR1) and FQNEAQ (CDR2) are obtained from the germline V gene (reference sequence). Inclusive of the bounding cysteine and phenylalanine, the CDR3 is 15 residues long. Only the CDR3 portion is preserved as DNA: 45 bases, with reading frame beginning at the first base. The immunoSEQ Assay, a bias-controlled multiplex PCR, was used to amplify TCRbeta CDR3 regions from genomic DNA. In the paper's pipeline: The number of nucleated cells in each sample was estimated by amplification of reference gene primers within the assay. To quantify the absolute abundance of each unique TCRbeta CDR3 rearrangement, sequence reads were collapsed and filtered. For each sample, productive Simpson clonality was calculated as the square root of Simpson's diversity index over productive rearrangements. What TCRdb holds here is the immuneACCESS table cut down to in-frame rearrangements. Part of the clones is not present; checked against another copy, under half of the missing clones reflect an unresolved V gene, and the others are unexplained. The V and J calls and clone size come from that table; D and trimming were worked out from the DNA. This sample lists tens of thousands of clones; roughly 87% were detected once. Roughly 4.5% of the sample belongs to the ten largest clones.

Collaborating institutions collected whole blood in K2EDTA tubes following their own protocols. Collaborator samples were shipped for TCRbeta analysis as frozen whole blood, isolated PBMCs, or DNA extracted from either sample type. About this clone: The antigen this receptor binds is unknown. The input lacks base qualities; no much larger clone sits a single base away.

Paper-wide results and their limitations: The quantity of clinical and demographic metadata differed by source and by participant and was supplied without curation.

The source is a woman aged 45-59 years with active COVID-19. The sequenced material came from peripheral blood. This chain is built from TRBV7-9 and TRBJ2-2; the junction holds 10 bases that match TRBD2. The CDR3 here reads CASSYSGRFVGELFF. The nucleotide sequence reads as follows: TGTGCCAGCAGCTATAGCGGGAGGTTCGTCGGGGAGCTGTTTTTT.